Given below is one TCR beta chain in context. As yet, its antigen is unknown. The data derive from a study of blood T cells in healthy people across ages. This CDR3 contains 14 residues. The junction had 5 bases not matched to a gene; V was cut back by 3 bases and J by 4 bases. Peripheral blood from each donor was collected in a volume of approximately 9.2 milliliters. Combining a sample-barcoded 5' primer with a J-beta primer mix, a second PCR ran for 7 to 11 cycles. A template-switch adaptor with 12 random nucleotides tagged each cDNA molecule. MiXCR, run by TCRdb on the 5' RACE reads, gives a single entry per CDR3 protein. The table has some 670,000 distinct CDR3 sequences, approximately 52% seen once. Findings of the study overall: When set beside aged donors, long-lived donors presented more naive CD4+ cells and higher diversity. PBMCs that were unsorted prevented a conclusive naive versus antigen-experienced comparison.

The receptor was isolated from a woman of 80 years or more in good health. The sample taken for sequencing was blood. The chain combines TRBV12-3 or TRBV12-4 with TRBJ2-5; 7 nucleotides line up with TRBD2. CDR3 in amino acids: CASSFAGVRETQYF. The CDR3 DNA reads TGTGCCAGCAGTTTTGCGGGGGTCCGAGAGACCCAGTACTTC.